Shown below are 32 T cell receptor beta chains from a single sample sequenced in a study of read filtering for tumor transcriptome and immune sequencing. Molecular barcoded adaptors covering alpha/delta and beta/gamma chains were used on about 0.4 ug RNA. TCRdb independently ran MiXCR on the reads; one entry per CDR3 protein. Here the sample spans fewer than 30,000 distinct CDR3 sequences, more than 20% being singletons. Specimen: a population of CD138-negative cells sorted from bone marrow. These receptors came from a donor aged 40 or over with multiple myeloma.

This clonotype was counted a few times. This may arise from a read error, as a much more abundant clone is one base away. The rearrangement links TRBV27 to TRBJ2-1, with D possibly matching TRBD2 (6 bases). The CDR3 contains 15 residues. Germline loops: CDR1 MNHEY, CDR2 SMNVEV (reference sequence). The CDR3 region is CASGLAGWGTNEQFF. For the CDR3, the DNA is TGTGCCAGCGGTTTGGCGGGATGGGGTACAAATGAGCAGTTCTTC.

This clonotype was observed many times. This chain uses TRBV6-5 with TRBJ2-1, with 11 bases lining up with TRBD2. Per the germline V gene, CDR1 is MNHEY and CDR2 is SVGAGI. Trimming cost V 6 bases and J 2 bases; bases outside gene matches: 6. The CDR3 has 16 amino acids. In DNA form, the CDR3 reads TGTGCCAGCAGACGACTAGCGGGAAACCCCTACAATGAGCAGTTCTTC. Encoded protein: CASRRLAGNPYNEQFF.

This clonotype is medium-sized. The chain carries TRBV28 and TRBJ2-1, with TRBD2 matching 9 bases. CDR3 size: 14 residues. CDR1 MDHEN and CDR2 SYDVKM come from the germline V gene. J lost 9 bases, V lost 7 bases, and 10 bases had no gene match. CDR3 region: CASILSSGMGEQFF. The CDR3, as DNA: TGTGCCAGCATTCTCTCTAGCGGGATGGGTGAGCAGTTCTTC.

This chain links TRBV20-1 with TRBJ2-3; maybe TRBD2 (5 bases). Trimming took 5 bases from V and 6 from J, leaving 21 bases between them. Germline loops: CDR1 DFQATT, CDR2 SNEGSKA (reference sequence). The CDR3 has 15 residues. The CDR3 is CSARTGISVKDTQYF. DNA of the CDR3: TGCAGTGCTCGTACCGGGATTAGTGTAAAGGATACGCAGTATTTT.

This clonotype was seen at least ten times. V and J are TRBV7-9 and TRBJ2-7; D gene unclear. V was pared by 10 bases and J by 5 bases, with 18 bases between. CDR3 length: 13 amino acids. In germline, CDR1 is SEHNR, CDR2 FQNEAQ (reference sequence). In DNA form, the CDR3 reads TGTGCCACCGTCCAGTCGGGCGGCGACGAGCAGTACTTC. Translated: CATVQSGGDEQYF.

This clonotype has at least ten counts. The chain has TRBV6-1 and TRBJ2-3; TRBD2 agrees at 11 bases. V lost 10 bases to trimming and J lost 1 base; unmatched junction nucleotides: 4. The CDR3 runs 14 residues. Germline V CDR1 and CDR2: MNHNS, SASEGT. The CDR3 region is CAIQLAGGTDTQYF. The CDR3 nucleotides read TGTGCCATCCAACTAGCGGGAGGCACAGATACGCAGTATTTT.

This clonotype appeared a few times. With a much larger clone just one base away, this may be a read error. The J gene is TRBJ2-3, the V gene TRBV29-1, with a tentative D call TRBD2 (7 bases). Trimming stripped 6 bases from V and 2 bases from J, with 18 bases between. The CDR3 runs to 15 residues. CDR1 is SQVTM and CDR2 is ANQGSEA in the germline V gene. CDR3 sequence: CSVGGLSAYTDTQYF. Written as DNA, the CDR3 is TGCAGCGTAGGGGGACTATCGGCTTACACAGATACGCAGTATTTT.

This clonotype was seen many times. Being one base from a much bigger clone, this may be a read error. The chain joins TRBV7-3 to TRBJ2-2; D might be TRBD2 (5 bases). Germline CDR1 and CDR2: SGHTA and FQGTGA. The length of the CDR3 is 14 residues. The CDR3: CASSLRSGAGELSF. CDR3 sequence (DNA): TGTGCCAGCAGCTTAAGGAGCGGCGCCGGGGAGCTGTCTTTT.

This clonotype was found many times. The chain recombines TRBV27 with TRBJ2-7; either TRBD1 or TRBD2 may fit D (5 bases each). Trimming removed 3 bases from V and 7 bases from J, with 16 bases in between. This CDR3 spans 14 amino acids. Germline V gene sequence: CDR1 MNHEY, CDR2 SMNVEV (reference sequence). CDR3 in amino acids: CASSFRKGTSEQYF. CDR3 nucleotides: TGTGCCAGCAGTTTTAGAAAGGGGACGAGTGAGCAGTACTTC.

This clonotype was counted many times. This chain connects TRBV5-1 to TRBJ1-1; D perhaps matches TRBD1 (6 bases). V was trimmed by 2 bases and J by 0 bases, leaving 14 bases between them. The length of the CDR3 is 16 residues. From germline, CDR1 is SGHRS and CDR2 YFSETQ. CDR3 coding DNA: TGCGCCAGCAGCTTTTCGGGGGGCGCGATGAACACTGAAGCTTTCTTT. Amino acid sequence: CASSFSGGAMNTEAFF.

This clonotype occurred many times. This chain's CDR3 is CASSKVLDTF. The CDR3, as DNA: TGTGCCAGCAGTAAAGTGCTGGACACCTTC. The V call is TRBV2, the J call TRBJ1-2; D is unclear. Germline V gene sequence: CDR1 SNHLY, CDR2 FYNNEI. Between the trimmed V and J ends, which lost 5 bases and 12 bases, there was a span of 10 bases. The CDR3 has 10 residues.

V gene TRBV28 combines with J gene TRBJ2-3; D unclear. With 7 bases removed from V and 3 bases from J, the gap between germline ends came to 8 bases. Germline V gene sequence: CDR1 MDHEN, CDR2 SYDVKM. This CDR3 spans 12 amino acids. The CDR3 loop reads CASTPNTDTQYF. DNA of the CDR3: TGTGCCAGCACTCCTAATACAGATACGCAGTATTTT. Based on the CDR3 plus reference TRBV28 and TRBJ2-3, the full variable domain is DVKVTQSSRYLVKRTGEKVFLECVQDMDHENMFWYRQDPGLGLRLIYFSYDVKMKEKGDIPEGYSVSREKKERFSLILESASTNQTSMYLCASTPNTDTQYFGPGTRLTVL.

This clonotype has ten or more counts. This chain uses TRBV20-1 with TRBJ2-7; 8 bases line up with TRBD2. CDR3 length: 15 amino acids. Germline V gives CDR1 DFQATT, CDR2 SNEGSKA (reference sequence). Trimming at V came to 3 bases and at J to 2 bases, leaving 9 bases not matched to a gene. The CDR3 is CSARSREGNTYEQYF. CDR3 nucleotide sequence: TGCAGTGCTAGGTCTCGGGAGGGGAACACCTACGAGCAGTACTTC.

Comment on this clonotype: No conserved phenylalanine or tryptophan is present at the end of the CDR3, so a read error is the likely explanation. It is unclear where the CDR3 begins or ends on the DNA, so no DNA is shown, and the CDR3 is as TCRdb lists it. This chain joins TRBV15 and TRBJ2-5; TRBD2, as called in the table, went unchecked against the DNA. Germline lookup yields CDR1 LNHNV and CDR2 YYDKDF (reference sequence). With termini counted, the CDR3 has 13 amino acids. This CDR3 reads CATSRFGRETQYS.

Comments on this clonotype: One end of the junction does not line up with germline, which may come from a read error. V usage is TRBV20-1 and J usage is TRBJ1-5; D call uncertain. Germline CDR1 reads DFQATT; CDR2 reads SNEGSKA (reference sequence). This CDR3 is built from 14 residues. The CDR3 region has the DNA TGCACTGCTAGATTTCCAGCACCCTATCAGCCCCAGCATTTT. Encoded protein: CTARFPAPYQPQHF.

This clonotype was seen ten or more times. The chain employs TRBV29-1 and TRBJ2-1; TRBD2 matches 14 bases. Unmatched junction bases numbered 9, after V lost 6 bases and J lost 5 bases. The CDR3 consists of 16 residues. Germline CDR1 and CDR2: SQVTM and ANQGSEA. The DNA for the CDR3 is TGCAGCGTGGGACTAGCGGGAGTTACCAGCGACAATGAGCAGTTCTTC. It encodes CSVGLAGVTSDNEQFF.

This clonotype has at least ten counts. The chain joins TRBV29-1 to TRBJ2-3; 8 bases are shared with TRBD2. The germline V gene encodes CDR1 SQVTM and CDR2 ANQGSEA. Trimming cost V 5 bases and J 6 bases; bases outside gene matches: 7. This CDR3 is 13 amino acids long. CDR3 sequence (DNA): TGCAGCGTTAGGCGGGAGGACCGCGATACGCAGTATTTT. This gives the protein CSVRREDRDTQYF.

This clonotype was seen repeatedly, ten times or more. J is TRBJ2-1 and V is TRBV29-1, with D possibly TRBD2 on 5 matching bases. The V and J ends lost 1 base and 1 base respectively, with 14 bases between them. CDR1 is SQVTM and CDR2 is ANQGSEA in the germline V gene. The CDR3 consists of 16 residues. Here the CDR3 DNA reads TGCAGCGTTGAAGGTGCCGGGATGAAGTCCTACAATGAGCAGTTCTTC. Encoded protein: CSVEGAGMKSYNEQFF.

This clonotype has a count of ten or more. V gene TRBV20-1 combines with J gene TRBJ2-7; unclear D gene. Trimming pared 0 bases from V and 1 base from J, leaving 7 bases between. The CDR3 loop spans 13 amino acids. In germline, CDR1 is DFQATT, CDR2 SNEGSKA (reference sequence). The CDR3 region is CSARDMGSYEQYF. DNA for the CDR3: TGCAGTGCTAGAGATATGGGGTCCTACGAGCAGTACTTC.

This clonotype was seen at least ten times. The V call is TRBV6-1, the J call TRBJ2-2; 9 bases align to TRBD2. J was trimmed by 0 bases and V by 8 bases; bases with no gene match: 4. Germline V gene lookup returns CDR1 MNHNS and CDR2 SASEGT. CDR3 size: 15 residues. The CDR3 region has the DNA TGTGCCAGCCGCCGGACTAGCGCGAACACCGGGGAGCTGTTTTTT. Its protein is CASRRTSANTGELFF.

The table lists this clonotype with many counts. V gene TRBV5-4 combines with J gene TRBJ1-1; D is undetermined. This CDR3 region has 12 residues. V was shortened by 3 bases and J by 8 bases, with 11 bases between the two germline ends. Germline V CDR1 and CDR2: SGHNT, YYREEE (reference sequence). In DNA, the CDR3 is TGTGCCAGCAGCTCCCCCCCGGCAGAAGCTTTCTTT. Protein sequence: CASSSPPAEAFF. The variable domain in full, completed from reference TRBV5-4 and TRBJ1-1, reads ETGVTQSPTHLIKTRGQQVTLRCSSQSGHNTVSWYQQALGQGPQFIFQYYREEENGRGNFPPRFSGLQFPNYSSELNVNALELDDSALYLCASSSPPAEAFFGQGTRLTVV.

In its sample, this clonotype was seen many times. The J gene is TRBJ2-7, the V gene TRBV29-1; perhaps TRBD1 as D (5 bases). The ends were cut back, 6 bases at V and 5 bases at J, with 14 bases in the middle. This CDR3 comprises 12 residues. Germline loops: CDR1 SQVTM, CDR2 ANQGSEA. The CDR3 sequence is CSVGQGVHEQYF. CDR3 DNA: TGCAGCGTAGGTCAGGGTGTCCACGAGCAGTACTTC.

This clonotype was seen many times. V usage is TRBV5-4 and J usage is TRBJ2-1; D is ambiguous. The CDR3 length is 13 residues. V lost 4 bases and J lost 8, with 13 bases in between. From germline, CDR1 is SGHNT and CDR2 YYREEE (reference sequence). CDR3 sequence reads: CASSPPLVDEQFF. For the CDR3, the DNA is TGTGCCAGCAGCCCCCCCTTGGTCGATGAGCAGTTCTTC.

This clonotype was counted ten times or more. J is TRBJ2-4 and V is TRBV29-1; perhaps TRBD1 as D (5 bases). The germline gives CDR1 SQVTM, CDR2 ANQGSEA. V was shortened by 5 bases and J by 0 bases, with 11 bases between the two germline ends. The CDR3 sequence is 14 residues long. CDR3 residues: CSVLRQLAKNIQYF. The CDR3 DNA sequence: TGCAGCGTTCTAAGACAGCTAGCCAAAAACATTCAGTACTTC.

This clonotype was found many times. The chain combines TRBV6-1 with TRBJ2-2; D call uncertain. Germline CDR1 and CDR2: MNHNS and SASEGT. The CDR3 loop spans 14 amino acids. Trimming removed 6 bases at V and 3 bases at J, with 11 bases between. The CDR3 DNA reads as TGTGCCAGCAGGCCCGCCACTCACACCGGGGAGCTGTTTTTT. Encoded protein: CASRPATHTGELFF.

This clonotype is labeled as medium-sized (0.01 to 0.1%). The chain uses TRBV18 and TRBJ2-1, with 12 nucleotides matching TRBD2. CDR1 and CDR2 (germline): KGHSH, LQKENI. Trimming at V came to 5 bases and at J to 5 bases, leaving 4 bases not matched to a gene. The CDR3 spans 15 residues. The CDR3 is CASSLRLAGDNEQFF. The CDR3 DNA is TGTGCCAGCTCATTACGACTAGCGGGAGACAATGAGCAGTTCTTC. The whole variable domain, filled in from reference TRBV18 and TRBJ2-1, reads NAGVMQNPRHLVRRRGQEARLRCSPMKGHSHVYWYRQLPEEGLKFMVYLQKENIIDESGMPKERFSAEFPKEGPSILRIQQVVRGDSAAYFCASSLRLAGDNEQFFGPGTRLTVL.

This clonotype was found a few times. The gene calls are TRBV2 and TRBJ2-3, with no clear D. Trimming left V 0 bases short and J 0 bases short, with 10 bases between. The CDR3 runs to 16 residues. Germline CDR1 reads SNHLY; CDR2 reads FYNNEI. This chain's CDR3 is CASSEALRQSTDTQYF. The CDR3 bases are TGTGCCAGCAGTGAAGCCCTACGCCAGAGCACAGATACGCAGTATTTT.

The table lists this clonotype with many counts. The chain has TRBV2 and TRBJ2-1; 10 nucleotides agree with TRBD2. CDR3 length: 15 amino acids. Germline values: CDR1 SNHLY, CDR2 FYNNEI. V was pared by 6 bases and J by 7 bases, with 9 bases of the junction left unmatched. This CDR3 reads CASRQREGRGNEQFF. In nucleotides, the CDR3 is TGTGCCAGCAGGCAGCGGGAGGGCCGAGGGAATGAGCAGTTCTTC.

The CDR3 DNA is TGTGCCTGGAACGGGAGGGCCACCTACAATGAGCAGTTCTTC. Its protein is CAWNGRATYNEQFF. The gene calls are TRBV30 and TRBJ2-1; TRBD2 agrees at 8 bases. The CDR3 sequence is 14 residues long. V shed 4 bases, J shed 2 bases, and the junction held 4 bases outside the gene matches. The germline V gene has CDR1 GTSNPN and CDR2 SVGIG (reference sequence).

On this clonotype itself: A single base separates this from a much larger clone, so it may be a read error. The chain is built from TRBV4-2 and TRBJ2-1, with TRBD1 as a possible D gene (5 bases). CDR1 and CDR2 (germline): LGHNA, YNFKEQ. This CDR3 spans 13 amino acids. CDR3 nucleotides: TGTGCCAGCAGCCAAGAGGGGCGAGATGAGCTGTTCTTC. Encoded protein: CASSQEGRDELFF.

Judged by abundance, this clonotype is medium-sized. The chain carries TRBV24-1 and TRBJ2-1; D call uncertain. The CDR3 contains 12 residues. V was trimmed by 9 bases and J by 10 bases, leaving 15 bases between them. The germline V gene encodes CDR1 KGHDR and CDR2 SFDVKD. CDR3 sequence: CATSPSAFEQFF. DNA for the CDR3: TGTGCCACCTCACCCTCCGCTTTCGAGCAGTTCTTC.

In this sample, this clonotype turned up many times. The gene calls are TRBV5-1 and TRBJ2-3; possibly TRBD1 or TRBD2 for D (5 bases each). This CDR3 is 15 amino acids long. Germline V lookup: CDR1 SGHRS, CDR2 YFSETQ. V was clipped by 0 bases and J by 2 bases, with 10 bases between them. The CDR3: CASSLGGRDTDTQYF. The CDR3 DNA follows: TGCGCCAGCAGCTTGGGGGGACGGGACACAGATACGCAGTATTTT.